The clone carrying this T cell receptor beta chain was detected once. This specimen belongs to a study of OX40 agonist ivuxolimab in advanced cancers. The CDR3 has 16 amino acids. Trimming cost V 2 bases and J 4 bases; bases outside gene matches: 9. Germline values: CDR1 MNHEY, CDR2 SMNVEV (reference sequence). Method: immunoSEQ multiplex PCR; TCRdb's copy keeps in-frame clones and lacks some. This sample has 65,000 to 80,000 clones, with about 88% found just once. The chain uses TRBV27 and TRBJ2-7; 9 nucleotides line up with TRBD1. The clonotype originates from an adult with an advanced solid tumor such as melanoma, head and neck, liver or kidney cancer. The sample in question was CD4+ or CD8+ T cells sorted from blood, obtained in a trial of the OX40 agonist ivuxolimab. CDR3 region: CASSLGNRGRRYEQYF. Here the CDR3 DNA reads TGTGCCAGCAGTTTAGGAAACAGGGGGCGCCGGTACGAGCAGTACTTC.